These T cell receptor beta chains were read from a single sample in a study of OX40 agonist ivuxolimab in advanced cancers. Measured with immunoSEQ multiplex PCR; TCRdb has only the in-frame clones, and not every one. The sample has tens of thousands of clones, 92% seen once. Material: CD4+ or CD8+ T cells sorted from blood, obtained in a trial of the OX40 agonist ivuxolimab. The receptors come from an adult with an advanced solid tumor such as melanoma, head and neck, liver or kidney cancer. Both conserved end residues are part of each CDR3. Each record gives: D gene, clone size, J gene, V gene, CDR3 DNA, CDR3 protein. The D gene is left open where the match is weak. Size values are once, few and many counts, or a class for expanded clones, and some rows have none.

TRBD1 | . | TRBJ1-4 | TRBV7-9 | TGTGCCAGCAGCACTCAGGGGGCAGCTAATGAAAAACTGTTTTTT | CASSTQGAANEKLFF
. | . | TRBJ2-7 | TRBV6-6 | TGTGCCAGCAGTTACTCTCGATACGAGCAGTACTTC | CASSYSRYEQYF
. | . | TRBJ1-1 | TRBV7-2 | TGTGCCAGCAGCTCGGGGACGGGGCATGAAGCTTTCTTT | CASSSGTGHEAFF
TRBD2 | . | TRBJ2-3 | TRBV9 | TGTGCCAGCAGCGCCTCCCCCTCCGGACTAGCCCCAGATACGCAGTATTTT | CASSASPSGLAPDTQYF
TRBD1 | . | TRBJ1-5 | TRBV10-3 | TGTGCCATCAGTGAGTCAGGGACAGGGAGGAATCAGCCCCAGCATTTT | CAISESGTGRNQPQHF
. | once | TRBJ1-1 | TRBV19 | TGTGCCAGTAGTACTAACAGCTTAGGGGCCAACACTGAAGCTTTCTTT | CASSTNSLGANTEAFF
. | . | TRBJ1-3 | TRBV9 | TGTGCCAGCAGCGAGCGAGGGTTCGGAAACACCATATATTTT | CASSERGFGNTIYF
. | . | TRBJ2-6 | TRBV4-3 | TGCGCCAGCAGCCAAGAACAGGGAGGGGCCAACGTCCTGACTTTC | CASSQEQGGANVLTF
. | . | TRBJ1-6 | TRBV28 | TGTGCCAGCAGTTTATATCCCCCGAGCTCCTATAATTCACCCCTCCACTTT | CASSLYPPSSYNSPLHF
TRBD1 | . | TRBJ2-3 | TRBV6-6 | TGTGCCAGCAGCCCGACAGGGGCCTCCACGGATACGCAGTATTTT | CASSPTGASTDTQYF
. | . | TRBJ1-2 | TRBV28 | TGTGCCAGCACCCCAGTCCAGGGCGCGGGGTATGGCTACACCTTC | CASTPVQGAGYGYTF
. | . | TRBJ2-5 | TRBV11-2 | TGTGCCAGCAGCCCCCCGGGGACCCAGTACTTC | CASSPPGTQYF
. | . | TRBJ2-6 | TRBV6-5 | TGTGCCAGCAGTCCCCGCGGCGGGGCCAACGTCCTGACTTTC | CASSPRGGANVLTF
. | . | TRBJ2-1 | TRBV4-3 | TGCGCCAGCAGCCCAGGGGGAGGGATTAGAAATGAGCAGTTCTTC | CASSPGGGIRNEQFF
. | . | TRBJ1-3 | TRBV5-6 | TGTGCCAGCAGCTATCGACGGAGCTCTGGAAACACCATATATTTT | CASSYRRSSGNTIYF
TRBD1 | . | TRBJ1-5 | TRBV10-2 | TGCGCCAGCAGACCTGGACAGGGGGGATGGAATCAGCCCCAGCATTTT | CASRPGQGGWNQPQHF
TRBD2 | few | TRBJ2-1 | TRBV7-6 | TGTGCCAGCAGCTTAATCGCTAGCGGGGGAATTAATGAGCAGTTCTTC | CASSLIASGGINEQFF
TRBD2 | . | TRBJ2-3 | TRBV7-2 | TGTGCCAGCAGGCCAAACCGACCCGGGAGGGAACACACAGATACGCAGTATTTT | CASRPNRPGREHTDTQYF
. | . | TRBJ2-3 | TRBV28 | TGTGCCAGCAGTTTAATAAATACGCAGTATTTT | CASSLINTQYF
TRBD1 | . | TRBJ1-5 | TRBV27 | TGTGCCAGCAGTTTCCCCCGGGACAGACATAATCAGCCCCAGCATTTT | CASSFPRDRHNQPQHF
TRBD2 | few | TRBJ2-7 | TRBV7-2 | TGTGCCAGCAGCTTGGGAAGCGGGGGCGGGTACGAGCAGTACTTC | CASSLGSGGGYEQYF
TRBD2 | . | TRBJ2-5 | TRBV5-8 | TGTGCCAGCAGCTTGATGTCGGTAAATCCGAGCGGGATAAGGGAGACCCAGTACTTC | CASSLMSVNPSGIRETQYF
TRBD1 | . | TRBJ2-3 | TRBV27 | TGTGCCAGCAGTCCTACCCCAGGACAGGGGACAGATACGCAGTATTTT | CASSPTPGQGTDTQYF
. | once | TRBJ2-3 | TRBV11-1 | TGTGCCAGCAGCTCAATCACAGATACGCAGTATTTT | CASSSITDTQYF
. | . | TRBJ1-2 | TRBV25-1 | TGTGCCAGCAGTGAACGGGGGGGGTATGGCTATGGCTACACCTTC | CASSERGGYGYGYTF
TRBD1 | . | TRBJ1-5 | TRBV9 | TGTGCCAGCAGCGTAGGAGGGGGCGCGGGACAGCCCCAGCATTTT | CASSVGGGAGQPQHF
TRBD2 | . | TRBJ2-4 | TRBV2 | TGTGCCAGCACCCAGACTAGCGGGATGGCGGAAAACATTCAGTACTTC | CASTQTSGMAENIQYF
TRBD2 | . | TRBJ2-3 | TRBV6-1 | TGTGCCAGCAGTGAAGTGCCGGGAGGGCCTGCAGATACGCAGTATTTT | CASSEVPGGPADTQYF
. | . | TRBJ1-5 | TRBV28 | TGTGCCAGCAGTTCGGAACCAGGGGGCAATCAGCCCCAGCATTTT | CASSSEPGGNQPQHF
. | once | TRBJ1-2 | TRBV4-3 | TGCGCCAGCAGCCAAGATCTGGGAAGGGAGAATGGCTACACCTTC | CASSQDLGRENGYTF
. | . | TRBJ1-2 | TRBV28 | TGTGCCAGCAGTTTTCAAGGGTGGGTTGGCTACACCTTC | CASSFQGWVGYTF
TRBD1 | . | TRBJ1-1 | TRBV7-9 | TGTGCCAGCAGCATGGGACAGGGCAACACTGAAGCTTTCTTT | CASSMGQGNTEAFF
TRBD1 | . | TRBJ1-5 | TRBV28 | TGTGCCAGCAGTTTCCCCGGACAGGGCAATCAGCCCCAGCATTTT | CASSFPGQGNQPQHF
. | . | TRBJ1-2 | TRBV6-5 | TGTGCCAGCAGTTACTCAAACAGCTATGGCTACACCTTC | CASSYSNSYGYTF
. | . | TRBJ1-2 | TRBV4-2 | TGTGCCAGCAGCCAAGATGGGCCAGCTAACTATGGCTACACCTTC | CASSQDGPANYGYTF
TRBD2 | . | TRBJ2-6 | TRBV5-4 | TGTGCCAGCAGCTTGGTGGCGCTAGCGGAAAACTCTGGGGCCAACGTCCTGACTTTC | CASSLVALAENSGANVLTF
TRBD2 | . | TRBJ2-1 | TRBV10-3 | TGTGCCATCAGGGGACTAGCGGGAGCAGATGAGCAGTTCTTC | CAIRGLAGADEQFF
TRBD2 | . | TRBJ2-1 | TRBV7-2 | TGTGCCAGCAGCCCCCTAGCGGGGGCTTACAATGAGCAGTTCTTC | CASSPLAGAYNEQFF
TRBD2 | once | TRBJ2-4 | TRBV5-1 | TGCGCCAGCACCTCTAGCGGGGGGGCTGAGAACATTCAGTACTTC | CASTSSGGAENIQYF
. | . | TRBJ1-5 | TRBV30 | TGTGCCTGGAGTACAGGGCTAAGTGGCAATCAGCCCCAGCATTTT | CAWSTGLSGNQPQHF
. | . | TRBJ1-6 | TRBV28 | TGTGCCAGCAGGCTAACAGTCCTATATAATTCACCCCTCCACTTT | CASRLTVLYNSPLHF
. | . | TRBJ2-1 | TRBV7-7 | TGTGCTAGCAGCTTAGCAACCGCCAGCTCCTACAATGAGCAGTTCTTC | CASSLATASSYNEQFF
. | . | TRBJ1-2 | TRBV28 | TGTGCCAGCAGTTCTAACCTGCTCCGGCCTTATGGCTACACCTTC | CASSSNLLRPYGYTF
TRBD2 | . | TRBJ2-1 | TRBV28 | TGTGCCAGCAGGCCCGGGGGGGAAAACAATGAGCAGTTCTTC | CASRPGGENNEQFF
TRBD1 | . | TRBJ1-6 | TRBV28 | TGTGCCAGCAGCTCCCTGGACAGGGTAGCTTTAGGGTCACCCCTCCACTTT | CASSSLDRVALGSPLHF
. | once | TRBJ1-5 | TRBV27 | TGTGCCAGCAGTTTAACGGGATCAGATCAGCCCCAGCATTTT | CASSLTGSDQPQHF
. | once | TRBJ2-7 | TRBV7-2 | TGTGCCAGCAGCTTCCTCTCCTACGAGCAGTACTTC | CASSFLSYEQYF
. | . | TRBJ1-5 | TRBV6-5 | TGTGCCAGCAGTTTCCTACCAACTGCTCAGCCCCAGCATTTT | CASSFLPTAQPQHF
. | . | TRBJ2-3 | TRBV28 | TGTGCCAGCAGTTTAAGACAGGAGACCACAGATACGCAGTATTTT | CASSLRQETTDTQYF
TRBD2 | . | TRBJ2-1 | TRBV15 | TGTGCCACCAGCACCCGACTAGCGGGGGGTAACAATGAGCAGTTCTTC | CATSTRLAGGNNEQFF
TRBD1 | . | TRBJ1-2 | TRBV27 | TGTGCCAGCAGTTCCGGGACAGGGTTCGGCTACACCTTC | CASSSGTGFGYTF
. | . | TRBJ1-5 | TRBV9 | TGTGCCAGCAGCGTAGGCACAAGCAATCAGCCCCAGCATTTT | CASSVGTSNQPQHF
. | . | TRBJ1-2 | TRBV6-5 | TGTGCCAGCAGTTACTCGTCGAGTCACTATGGCTACACCTTC | CASSYSSSHYGYTF